Below, one TCR beta chain is given with its context. These data come from a study of blood T cell repertoires in COVID-19. TCRdb keeps only in-frame clones here, not all; method: immunoSEQ multiplex PCR. The sample includes over 300,000 clones, about 84% of them seen just once. The material sequenced was peripheral blood. The sequence came from a woman between 50 and 59 years old with acute or convalescent COVID-19.

CDR3 DNA: TGTGCCAGCAGTCCCGGGGCGACTAGCGACGAGCAGTACTTC. Protein: CASSPGATSDEQYF. The V gene is TRBV7-3, the J gene TRBJ2-7; 8 nucleotides match TRBD2. This CDR3 has 14 residues. The trim removed 6 bases at V and 5 bases at J, leaving 9 bases unmatched. Germline CDR1 and CDR2: SGHTA and FQGTGA.